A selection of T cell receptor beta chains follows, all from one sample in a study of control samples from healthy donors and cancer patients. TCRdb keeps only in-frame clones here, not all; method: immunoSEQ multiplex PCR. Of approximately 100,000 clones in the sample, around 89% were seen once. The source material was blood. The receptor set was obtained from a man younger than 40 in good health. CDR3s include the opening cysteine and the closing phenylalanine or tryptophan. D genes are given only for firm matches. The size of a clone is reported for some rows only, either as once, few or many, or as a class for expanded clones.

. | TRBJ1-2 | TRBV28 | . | TGTGCCAGCAGTTCGATGAAGCCGCTGGACGGGAACTATGGCTACACCTTC | CASSSMKPLDGNYGYTF
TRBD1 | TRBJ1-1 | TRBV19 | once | TGTGCCAGTAGTTCAGACAGGGTGAACACTGAAGCTTTCTTT | CASSSDRVNTEAFF
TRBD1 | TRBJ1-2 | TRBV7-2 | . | TGTGCCAGCAGCTTAGGGGGGACAGGCTATGGCTACACCTTC | CASSLGGTGYGYTF
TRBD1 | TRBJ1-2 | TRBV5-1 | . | TGCGCCAGCAGACCCGGGACAGGGGGCTTCTATGGCTACACCTTC | CASRPGTGGFYGYTF
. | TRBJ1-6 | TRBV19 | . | TGTGCCAGTAGTCCCTACGGACGGGGATCTTCCTATAATTCACCCCTCCACTTT | CASSPYGRGSSYNSPLHF
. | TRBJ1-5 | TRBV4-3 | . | TGCGCCAGCAGCCAAGTCCACAGGGTTCAGCCCCAGCATTTT | CASSQVHRVQPQHF
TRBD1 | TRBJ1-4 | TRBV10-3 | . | TGTGCCATCAGGGGACAGAAGAATGAAAAACTGTTTTTT | CAIRGQKNEKLFF
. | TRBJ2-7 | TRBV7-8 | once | TGTGCCAGCAGCTTTAACAGGGAAAGGCAGTACTTC | CASSFNRERQYF
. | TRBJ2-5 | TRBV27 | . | TGTGCCAGCAGTTTTGGATTGTGGGAGACCCAGTACTTC | CASSFGLWETQYF
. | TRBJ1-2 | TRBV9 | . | TGTGCCAGCAGCGTATCCCCCTCCTACTATGGCTACACCTTC | CASSVSPSYYGYTF
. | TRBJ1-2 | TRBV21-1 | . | TGTGCCAGCAGCAAAGCGGATGGGGGAGGCTATGGCTACACCTTC | CASSKADGGGYGYTF
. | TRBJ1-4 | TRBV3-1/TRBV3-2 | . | TGTGCCAGCAGCCCAAGCACAGGTTTTAATGAAAAACTGTTTTTT | CASSPSTGFNEKLFF
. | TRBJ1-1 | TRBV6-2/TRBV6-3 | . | TGTGCCAGCAGTTACCCGACGACTAGGACGAACACTGAAGCTTTCTTT | CASSYPTTRTNTEAFF
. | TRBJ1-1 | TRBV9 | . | TGTGCCAGCAGCGTAGGGCGGGGATTGGACACTGAAGCTTTCTTT | CASSVGRGLDTEAFF
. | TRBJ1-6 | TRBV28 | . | TGTGCCAGCAGTTCCCCTACCTTAAGCAGTTCACCCCTCCACTTT | CASSSPTLSSSPLHF
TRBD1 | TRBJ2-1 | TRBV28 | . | TGTGCCAGCAGTTTCGGCGTTGTTGGCCAGGGGGTTTTTGGCAATGAGCAGTTCTTC | CASSFGVVGQGVFGNEQFF
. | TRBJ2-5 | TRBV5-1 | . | TGCGCCAGCAGCTTGGGGGAGTACAGAGAGACCCAGTACTTC | CASSLGEYRETQYF
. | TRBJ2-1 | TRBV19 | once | TGTGCCAGTAGTATAGTAAGGGGTAATGAGCAGTTCTTC | CASSIVRGNEQFF
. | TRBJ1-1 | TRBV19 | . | TGTGCCAGTAGTGAAGGACAGACGGGGAACACTGAAGCTTTCTTT | CASSEGQTGNTEAFF
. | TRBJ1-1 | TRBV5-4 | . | TGTGCCAGCAGCTTACGGGGCGTGAACACTGAAGCTTTCTTT | CASSLRGVNTEAFF
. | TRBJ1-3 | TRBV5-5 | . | TGTGCCAGCACGATTACTGGGGCGTTTGACTCTGGAAACACCATATATTTT | CASTITGAFDSGNTIYF
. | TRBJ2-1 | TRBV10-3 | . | TGTGCCATCAGGCATACAGGGAGCTCCTACAATGAGCAGTTCTTC | CAIRHTGSSYNEQFF
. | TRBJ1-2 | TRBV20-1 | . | TGCAGTGCTGGACGGGGCTACACCTTC | CSAGRGYTF
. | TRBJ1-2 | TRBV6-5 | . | TGTGCCAGCAGTTACGGCAGGGGAGGAGGTGGCTATGGCTACACCTTC | CASSYGRGGGGYGYTF
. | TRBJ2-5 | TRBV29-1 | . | TGCAGCGTCGTAACGGACAGTTCGGAGACCCAGTACTTC | CSVVTDSSETQYF
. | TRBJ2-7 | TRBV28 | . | TGTGCCAGCAGTTTAGGGGCAGGGTACGAGCAGTACTTC | CASSLGAGYEQYF
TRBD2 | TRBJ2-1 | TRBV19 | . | TGTGCCAGTAGTATAGGGACTAGCGGCCTAAGTGTGAATGAGCAGTTCTTC | CASSIGTSGLSVNEQFF
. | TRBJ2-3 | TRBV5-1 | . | TGCGCCAGCAAGAGAGGGCAAGATACGCAGTATTTT | CASKRGQDTQYF
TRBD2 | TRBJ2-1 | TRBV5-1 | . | TGCGCCAGCAGCCCCTCACGAGCGGGAGGCCCCTACAATGAGCAGTTCTTC | CASSPSRAGGPYNEQFF
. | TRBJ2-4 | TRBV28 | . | TGTGCCAGCAGCCCCAGGGCTCTAGCCAAAAACATTCAGTACTTC | CASSPRALAKNIQYF
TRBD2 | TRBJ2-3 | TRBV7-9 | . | TGTGCCAGCAGCTTAGGTCCTAGCGGGAGCGCAGATACGCAGTATTTT | CASSLGPSGSADTQYF
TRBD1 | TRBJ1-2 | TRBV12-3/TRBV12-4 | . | TGTGCCAGCACCTTGGACAGGACGGGGGGCTACACCTTC | CASTLDRTGGYTF
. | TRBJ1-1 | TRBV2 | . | TGTGCCAGCAGGGGGGAAGGATGGGGTGAAGCTTTCTTT | CASRGEGWGEAFF
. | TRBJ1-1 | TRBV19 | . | TGTGCCAGTGGACAGTTCCTGAACACTGAAGCTTTCTTT | CASGQFLNTEAFF
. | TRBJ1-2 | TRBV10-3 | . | TGTGCCATCAGTGAGTCGAGGGGTGGTTACACCTTC | CAISESRGGYTF
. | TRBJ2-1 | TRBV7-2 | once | TGTGCCAGCAGCTCGACCACGCTAGCGATAAAAGGGGATGAGCAGTTCTTC | CASSSTTLAIKGDEQFF
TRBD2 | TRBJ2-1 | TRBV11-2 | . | TGTGCCGGGACTACCGTAAACAATGAGCAGTTCTTC | CAGTTVNNEQFF
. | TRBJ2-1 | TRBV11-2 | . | TGTGCCAGCAGCTTGTTAAGGGGCTCCTACAATGAGCAGTTCTTC | CASSLLRGSYNEQFF
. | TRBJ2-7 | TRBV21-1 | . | TGTGCCAGCAGCAAAGTTTTCCGGGGACGCTTTTTC | CASSKVFRGRFF
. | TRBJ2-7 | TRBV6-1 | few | TGTGCCAGCAGTGAGCCGGGCCTTCTGTCCTACGAGCAGTACTTC | CASSEPGLLSYEQYF
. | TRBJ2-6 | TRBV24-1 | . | TGTGCCACCAGTGACAGGGTAGCTGGGGCCAACGTCCTGACTTTC | CATSDRVAGANVLTF
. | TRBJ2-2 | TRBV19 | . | TGTGCCAGTAGTGGGGGGCTTGACACCGGGGAGCTGTTTTTT | CASSGGLDTGELFF
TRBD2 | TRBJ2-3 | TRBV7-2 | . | TGTGCCGGATGTCGCGGGGGGCGTACAGATACGCAGTATTTT | CAGCRGGRTDTQYF
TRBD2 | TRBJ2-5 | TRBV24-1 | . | TGTGCCACCAGTGATATCGGGGAGGGAACCCAAGAGACCCAGTACTTC | CATSDIGEGTQETQYF
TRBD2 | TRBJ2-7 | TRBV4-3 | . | TGCGCCAGCAGCCAAGGGTACTCGGGGCTAGCGGGAAACTCCTACGAGCAGTACTTC | CASSQGYSGLAGNSYEQYF
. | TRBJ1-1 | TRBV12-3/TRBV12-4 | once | TGTGCCAGCACCCTTCCCGTGAACACTGAAGCTTTCTTT | CASTLPVNTEAFF
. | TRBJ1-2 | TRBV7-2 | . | TGTGCCAGCAGCGTATCACAATATGGCTACACCTTC | CASSVSQYGYTF
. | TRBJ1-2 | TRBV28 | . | TGTGCCAGCAGTTTTACGACTAACTATGGCTACACCTTC | CASSFTTNYGYTF
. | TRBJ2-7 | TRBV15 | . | TGTGCCACCAGCAGAGGGTTATCGAACGACGAGCAGTACTTC | CATSRGLSNDEQYF
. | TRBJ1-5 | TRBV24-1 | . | TGTGCCACCAGTGAAGCGACAGTGGGGCAGCCCCAGCATTTT | CATSEATVGQPQHF
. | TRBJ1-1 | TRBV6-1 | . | TGTGCCAGCAGTGAGCGCAGGGAAAGGAACACTGAAGCTTTCTTT | CASSERRERNTEAFF